This T cell receptor (beta chain) originates from a study of CD8 T cells in ankylosing spondylitis. TCRdb processed the 5' RACE reads anew with MiXCR; each CDR3 protein has one entry. The profile shows 500,000 to 550,000 distinct CDR3 sequences, 9.5% to 15% of them singletons. As concerns this clonotype: The antigen remains undetermined.

Germline V gives CDR1 SGHDT, CDR2 YYEEEE. The length of the CDR3 is 15 residues. Losses at the gene ends were 1 base for V and 4 bases for J; bases not matched to a gene: 5. Notes on the study in general: Seemingly distinctive of ankylosing spondylitis blood was a TCR beta motif formed by eight highly homologous variants.

The specimen was blood, either unsorted or a sorted T cell fraction (not recorded which). The J gene is TRBJ2-7, the V gene TRBV5-6; 10 nucleotides align to TRBD1. This receptor was identified in a male donor with ankylosing spondylitis. CDR3 protein: CASSLRQGARYEQYF. The CDR3 coding sequence is TGTGCCAGCAGCTTGCGACAGGGGGCGAGGTACGAGCAGTACTTC.